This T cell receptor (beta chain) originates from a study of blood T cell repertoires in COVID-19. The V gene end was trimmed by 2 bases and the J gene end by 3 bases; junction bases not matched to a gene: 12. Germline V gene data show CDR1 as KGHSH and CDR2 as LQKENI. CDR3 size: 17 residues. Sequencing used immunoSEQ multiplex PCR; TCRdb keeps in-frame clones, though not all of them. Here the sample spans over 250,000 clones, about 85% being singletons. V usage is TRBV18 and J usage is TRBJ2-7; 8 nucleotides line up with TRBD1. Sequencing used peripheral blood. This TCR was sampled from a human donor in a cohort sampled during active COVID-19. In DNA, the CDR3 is TGTGCCAGCTCACCAATCCCCCCCGACAGGGGTGACTACGAGCAGTACTTC. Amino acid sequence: CASSPIPPDRGDYEQYF. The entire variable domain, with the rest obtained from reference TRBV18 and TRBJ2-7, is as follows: NAGVMQNPRHLVRRRGQEARLRCSPMKGHSHVYWYRQLPEEGLKFMVYLQKENIIDESGMPKERFSAEFPKEGPSILRIQQVVRGDSAAYFCASSPIPPDRGDYEQYFGPGTRLTVT.